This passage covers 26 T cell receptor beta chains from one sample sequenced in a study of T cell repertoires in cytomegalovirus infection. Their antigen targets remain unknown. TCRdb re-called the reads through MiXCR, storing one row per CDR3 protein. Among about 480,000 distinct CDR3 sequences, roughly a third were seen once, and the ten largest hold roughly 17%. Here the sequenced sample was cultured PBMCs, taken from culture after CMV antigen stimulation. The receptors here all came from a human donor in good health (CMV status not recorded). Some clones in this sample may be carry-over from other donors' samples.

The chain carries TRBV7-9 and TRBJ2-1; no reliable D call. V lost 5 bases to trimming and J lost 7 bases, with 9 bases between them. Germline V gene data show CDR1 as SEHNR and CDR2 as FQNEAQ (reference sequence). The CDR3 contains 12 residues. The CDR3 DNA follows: TGTGCCAGCAGCCGTGCTGGGAATGAGCAGTTCTTC. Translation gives CASSRAGNEQFF.

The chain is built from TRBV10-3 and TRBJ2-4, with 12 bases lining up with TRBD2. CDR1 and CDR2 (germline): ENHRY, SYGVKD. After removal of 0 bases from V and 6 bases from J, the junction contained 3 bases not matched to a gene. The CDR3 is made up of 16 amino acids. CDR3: CAISESTTSGRNIQYF. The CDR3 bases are TGTGCCATCAGTGAGTCGACGACTAGCGGGAGAAACATTCAGTACTTC.

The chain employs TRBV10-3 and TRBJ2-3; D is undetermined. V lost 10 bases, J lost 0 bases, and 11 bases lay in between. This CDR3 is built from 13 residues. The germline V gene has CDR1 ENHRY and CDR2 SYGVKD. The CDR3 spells CATAHGSTDTQYF. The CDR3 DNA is TGTGCCACCGCCCACGGGAGCACAGATACGCAGTATTTT.

CDR3 DNA sequence: TGTGCCAGTAGACGACAGGGTGACGGTAGCAATCAGCCCCAGCATTTT. This encodes CASRRQGDGSNQPQHF. The chain carries TRBV19 and TRBJ1-5; 7 nucleotides align to TRBD1. The CDR3 loop spans 16 amino acids. CDR1 is LNHDA, CDR2 SQIVND, per germline (reference sequence). V was clipped by 6 bases and J by 0 bases; unmatched bases: 8. Full variable domain (missing parts from reference TRBV19 and TRBJ1-5): DGGITQSPKYLFRKEGQNVTLSCEQNLNHDAMYWYRQDPGQGLRLIYYSQIVNDFQKGDIAEGYSVSREKKESFPLTVTSAQKNPTAFYLCASRRQGDGSNQPQHFGDGTRLSIL.

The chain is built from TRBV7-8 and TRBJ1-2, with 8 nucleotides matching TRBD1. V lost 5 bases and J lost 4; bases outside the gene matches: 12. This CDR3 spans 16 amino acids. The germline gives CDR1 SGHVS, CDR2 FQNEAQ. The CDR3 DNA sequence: TGTGCCAGCAGCATTCGAACAGGGGGAGTTTTCTATGGCTACACCTTC. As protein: CASSIRTGGVFYGYTF.

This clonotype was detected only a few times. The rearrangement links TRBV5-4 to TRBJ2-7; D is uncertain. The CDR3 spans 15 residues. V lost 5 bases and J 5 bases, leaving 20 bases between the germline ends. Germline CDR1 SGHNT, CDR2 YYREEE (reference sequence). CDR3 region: CASSFPGWAGDEQYF. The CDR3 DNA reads TGTGCCAGCAGTTTCCCGGGCTGGGCTGGGGACGAGCAGTACTTC. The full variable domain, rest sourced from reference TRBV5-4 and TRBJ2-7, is ETGVTQSPTHLIKTRGQQVTLRCSSQSGHNTVSWYQQALGQGPQFIFQYYREEENGRGNFPPRFSGLQFPNYSSELNVNALELDDSALYLCASSFPGWAGDEQYFGPGTRLTVT.

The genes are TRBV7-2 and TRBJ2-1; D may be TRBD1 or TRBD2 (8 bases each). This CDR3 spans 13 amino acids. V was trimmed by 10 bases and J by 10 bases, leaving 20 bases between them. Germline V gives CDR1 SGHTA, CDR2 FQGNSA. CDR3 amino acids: CANLQGAGGEQFF. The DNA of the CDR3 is TGTGCCAATCTGCAGGGGGCGGGGGGAGAGCAGTTCTTC.

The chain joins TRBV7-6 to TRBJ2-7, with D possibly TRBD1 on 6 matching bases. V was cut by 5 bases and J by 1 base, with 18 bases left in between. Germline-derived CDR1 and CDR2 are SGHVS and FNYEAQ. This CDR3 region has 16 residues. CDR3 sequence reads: CASSPGEGEGSYEQYF. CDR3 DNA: TGTGCCAGCAGCCCCGGAGAGGGGGAAGGATCCTACGAGCAGTACTTC.

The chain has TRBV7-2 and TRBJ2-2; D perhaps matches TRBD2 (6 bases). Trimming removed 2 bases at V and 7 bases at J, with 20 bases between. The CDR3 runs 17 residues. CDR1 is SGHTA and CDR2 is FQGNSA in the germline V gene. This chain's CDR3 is CASSLRVGRRANGELFF. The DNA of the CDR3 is TGTGCCAGCAGCTTAAGGGTGGGTCGGAGGGCGAACGGGGAGCTGTTTTTT.

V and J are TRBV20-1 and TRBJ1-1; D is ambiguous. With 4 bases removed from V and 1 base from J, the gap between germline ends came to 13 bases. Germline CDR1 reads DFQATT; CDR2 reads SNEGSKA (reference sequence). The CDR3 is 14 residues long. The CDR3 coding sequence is TGCAGTGCTACCCCACAGTGGTGGAACACTGAAGCTTTCTTT. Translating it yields CSATPQWWNTEAFF.

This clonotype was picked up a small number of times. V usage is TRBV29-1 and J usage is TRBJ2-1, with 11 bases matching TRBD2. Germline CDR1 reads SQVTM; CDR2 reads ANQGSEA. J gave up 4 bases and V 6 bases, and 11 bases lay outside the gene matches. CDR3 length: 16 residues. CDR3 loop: CSVAGGSGRGYNEQFF. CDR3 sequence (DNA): TGCAGCGTCGCCGGGGGTAGCGGGAGGGGTTACAATGAGCAGTTCTTC.

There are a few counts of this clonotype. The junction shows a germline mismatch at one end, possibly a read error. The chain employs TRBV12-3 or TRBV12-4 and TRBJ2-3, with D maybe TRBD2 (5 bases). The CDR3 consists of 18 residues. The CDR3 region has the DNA TGTGCCAGCAGTTTAATTGCGGGCCTGGATGTGGGCACACATACGCAGTATTTT. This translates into CASSLIAGLDVGTHTQYF.

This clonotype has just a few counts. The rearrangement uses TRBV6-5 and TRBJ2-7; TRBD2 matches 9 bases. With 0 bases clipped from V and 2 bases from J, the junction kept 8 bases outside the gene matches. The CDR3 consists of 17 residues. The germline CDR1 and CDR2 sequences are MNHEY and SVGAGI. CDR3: CASSYSRCGRVAYEQYV. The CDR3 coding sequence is TGTGCCAGCAGTTACTCGAGGTGCGGGAGGGTTGCCTACGAGCAGTACGTC.

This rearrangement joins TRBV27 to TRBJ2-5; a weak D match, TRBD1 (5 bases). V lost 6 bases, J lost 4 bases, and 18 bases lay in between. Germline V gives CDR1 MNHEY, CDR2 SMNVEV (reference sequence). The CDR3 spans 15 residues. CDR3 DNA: TGTGCCAGCAGCCAGGTTTCAAGGGGCAGAGAGACCCAGTACTTC. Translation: CASSQVSRGRETQYF.

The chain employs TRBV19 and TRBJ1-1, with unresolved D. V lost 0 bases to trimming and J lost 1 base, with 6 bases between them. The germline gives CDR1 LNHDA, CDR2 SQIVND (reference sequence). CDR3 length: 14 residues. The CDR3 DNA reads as TGTGCCAGTAGTATAGACCCTAAGAACACTGAAGCTTTCTTT. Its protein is CASSIDPKNTEAFF.

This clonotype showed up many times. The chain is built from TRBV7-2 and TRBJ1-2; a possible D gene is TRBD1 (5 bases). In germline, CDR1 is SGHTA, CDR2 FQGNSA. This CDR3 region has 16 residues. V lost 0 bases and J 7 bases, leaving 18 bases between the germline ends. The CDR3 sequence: CASSLARGGTASGYTF. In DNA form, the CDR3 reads TGTGCCAGCAGCTTAGCGCGCGGGGGGACTGCCAGTGGCTACACCTTC.

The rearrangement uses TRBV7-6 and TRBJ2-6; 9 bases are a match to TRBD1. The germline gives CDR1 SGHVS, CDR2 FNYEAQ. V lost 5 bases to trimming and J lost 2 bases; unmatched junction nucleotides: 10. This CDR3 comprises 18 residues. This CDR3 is CASSPGQGGAPGANVLTF. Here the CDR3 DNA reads TGTGCCAGCAGCCCGGGACAGGGCGGGGCGCCTGGGGCCAACGTCCTGACTTTC.

CDR3 amino acids: CASSYDGYEQYF. The CDR3 DNA reads TGTGCCAGCAGCTACGACGGGTACGAGCAGTACTTC. This sequence joins TRBV7-9 and TRBJ2-7; no clear D gene. V was shortened by 4 bases and J by 4 bases, with 8 bases between the two germline ends. This CDR3 contains 12 residues. The V gene's germline CDR1 is SEHNR and CDR2 FQNEAQ (reference sequence).

The CDR3 sequence is CASSLMGASGVTDTQYF. The DNA of the CDR3 is TGTGCCAGCAGTTTAATGGGGGCTAGCGGGGTCACAGATACGCAGTATTTT. The gene calls are TRBV27 and TRBJ2-3; 9 bases map to TRBD2. Trimming removed 2 bases from V and 2 bases from J; junction bases left unmatched: 8. Germline values: CDR1 MNHEY, CDR2 SMNVEV (reference sequence). This CDR3 spans 17 amino acids.

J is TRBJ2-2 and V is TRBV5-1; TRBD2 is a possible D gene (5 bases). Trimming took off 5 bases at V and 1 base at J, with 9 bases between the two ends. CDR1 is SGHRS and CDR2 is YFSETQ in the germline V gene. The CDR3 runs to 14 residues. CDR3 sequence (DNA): TGCGCCAGCAGGGGAGTGGTGAACACCGGGGAGCTGTTTTTT. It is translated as CASRGVVNTGELFF.

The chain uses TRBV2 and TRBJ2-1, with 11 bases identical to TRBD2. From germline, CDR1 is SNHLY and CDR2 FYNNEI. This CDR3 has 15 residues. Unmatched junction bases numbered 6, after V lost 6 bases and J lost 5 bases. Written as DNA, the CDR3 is TGTGCCAGCAGAATAGCGGGAGGGTCTCACAATGAGCAGTTCTTC. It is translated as CASRIAGGSHNEQFF.

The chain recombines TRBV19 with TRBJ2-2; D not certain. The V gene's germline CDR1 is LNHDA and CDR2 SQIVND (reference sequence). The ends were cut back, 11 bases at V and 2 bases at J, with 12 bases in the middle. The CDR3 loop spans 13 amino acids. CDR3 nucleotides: TGTGCCGGATACGATACTAACACCGGGGAGCTGTTTTTT. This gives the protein CAGYDTNTGELFF.

CDR3 DNA: TGTGCCAGCAGTTGGACAGCTGTCAATCAGCCCCAGCATTTT. It encodes CASSWTAVNQPQHF. The chain has TRBV12-3 or TRBV12-4 and TRBJ1-5, with a tentative D call TRBD1 (6 bases). The V end was cut by 4 bases, the J end by 3 bases, with 10 bases between. This CDR3 region has 14 residues.

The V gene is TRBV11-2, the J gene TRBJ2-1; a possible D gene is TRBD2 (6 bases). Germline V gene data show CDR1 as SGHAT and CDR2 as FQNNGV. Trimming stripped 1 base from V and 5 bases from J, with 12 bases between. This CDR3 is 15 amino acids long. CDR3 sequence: CASSLVGGLHNEQFF. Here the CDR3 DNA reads TGTGCCAGCAGCTTAGTTGGAGGGCTCCACAATGAGCAGTTCTTC. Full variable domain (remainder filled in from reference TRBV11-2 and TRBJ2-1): EAGVAQSPRYKIIEKRQSVAFWCNPISGHATLYWYQQILGQGPKLLIQFQNNGVVDDSQLPKDRFSAERLKGVDSTLKIQPAKLEDSAVYLCASSLVGGLHNEQFFGPGTRLTVL.

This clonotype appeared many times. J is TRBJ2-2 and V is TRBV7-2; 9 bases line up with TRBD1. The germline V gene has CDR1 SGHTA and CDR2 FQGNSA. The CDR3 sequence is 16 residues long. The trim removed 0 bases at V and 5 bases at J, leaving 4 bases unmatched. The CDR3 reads CASSLALGQGTGELFF. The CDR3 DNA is TGTGCCAGCAGCTTAGCGCTCGGACAGGGGACCGGGGAGCTGTTTTTT. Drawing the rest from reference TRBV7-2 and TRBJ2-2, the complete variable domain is GAGVSQSPSNKVTEKGKDVELRCDPISGHTALYWYRQSLGQGLEFLIYFQGNSAPDKSGLPSDRFSAERTGGSVSTLTIQRTQQEDSAVYLCASSLALGQGTGELFFGEGSRLTVL.

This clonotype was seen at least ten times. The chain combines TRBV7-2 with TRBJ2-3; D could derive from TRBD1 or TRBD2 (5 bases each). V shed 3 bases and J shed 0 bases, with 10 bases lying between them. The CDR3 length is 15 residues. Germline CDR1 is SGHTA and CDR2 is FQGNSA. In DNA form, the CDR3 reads TGTGCCAGCAGCTTGGGACGGCCTAGCACAGATACGCAGTATTTT. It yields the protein CASSLGRPSTDTQYF. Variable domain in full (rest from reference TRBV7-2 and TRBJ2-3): GAGVSQSPSNKVTEKGKDVELRCDPISGHTALYWYRQSLGQGLEFLIYFQGNSAPDKSGLPSDRFSAERTGGSVSTLTIQRTQQEDSAVYLCASSLGRPSTDTQYFGPGTRLTVL.